Listed here is a single T cell receptor beta chain. Germline CDR1 is SGHDN and CDR2 is FVKESK. The CDR3 runs 16 residues. Trimming pared 4 bases from V and 2 bases from J, leaving 16 bases between. The data derive from a study of immune evolution from preneoplasia to lung adenocarcinoma. Using immunoSEQ multiplex PCR, the repertoire was profiled, and TCRdb retains in-frame clones only, with some absent. The data contain roughly 21,000 clones, about 71% of them singletons. Histologic diagnosis was independently verified by two lung pathologists. The sequenced sample consisted of FFPE invasive lung adenocarcinoma tissue. The TCR sequence derives from a person between 55 and 69 years old with lung adenocarcinoma. This rearrangement joins TRBV14 to TRBJ2-3; maybe TRBD2 (5 bases). CDR3 in DNA: TGTGCCAGCAGCCCCCTTTTAGCGAACTACACAGATACGCAGTATTTT. Residues: CASSPLLANYTDTQYF. Combining the CDR3 with reference TRBV14 and TRBJ2-3 gives the whole variable domain EAGVTQFPSHSVIEKGQTVTLRCDPISGHDNLYWYRRVMGKEIKFLLHFVKESKQDESGMPNNRFLAERTGGTYSTLKVQPAELEDSGVYFCASSPLLANYTDTQYFGPGTRLTVL.